These 3 T cell receptor beta chains came from one sample sequenced in a study of cytomegalovirus exposure and HLA in healthy donors. Primers for the PCR totalled 60 Vbeta and 13 Jbeta. Data came from immunoSEQ multiplex PCR; TCRdb stores just in-frame clones and leaves some out. The sample lists 150,000 to 200,000 clones; 65% to 70% were seen once. The sample taken for sequencing was PBMCs. The receptors stem from a man aged 25 to 40 in good health and CMV-seropositive.

The V gene is TRBV30, the J gene TRBJ1-2; 9 bases map to TRBD1. The V gene's germline CDR1 is GTSNPN and CDR2 SVGIG (reference sequence). Trimming at V came to 1 base and at J to 7 bases, leaving 1 base not matched to a gene. CDR3 length: 12 amino acids. CDR3 sequence reads: CAWSGTGAGYTF. CDR3 DNA: TGTGCCTGGAGTGGGACAGGGGCTGGCTACACCTTC.

With respect to this clone: Just one base apart from a much larger clone, this may be a read error. Within the sample, other DNA sequences also encode this same CDR3. This rearrangement joins TRBV30 to TRBJ1-2, with D unclear. The CDR3 is 16 amino acids. Germline CDR1 reads GTSNPN; CDR2 reads SVGIG (reference sequence). CDR3 in amino acids: CAWSVSSTNSGNGYTF. Written as DNA, the CDR3 is TGTGCATGGAGTGTATCGTCGACAAACTCGGGAAATGGCTACACCTTC. Combining the CDR3 with reference TRBV30 and TRBJ1-2 gives the whole variable domain SQTIHQWPATLVQPVGSPLSLECTVEGTSNPNLYWYRQAAGRGLQLLFYSVGIGQISSEVPQNLSASRPQDRQFILSSKKLLLSDSGFYLCAWSVSSTNSGNGYTFGSGTRLTVV.

This chain links TRBV30 with TRBJ2-3, with 11 bases fitting TRBD2. CDR3 length: 14 amino acids. Trimming removed 1 base from V and 3 bases from J; junction bases left unmatched: 0. Germline V gene lookup returns CDR1 GTSNPN and CDR2 SVGIG (reference sequence). The chain's CDR3 is CAWSGLAGTDTQYF. DNA of the CDR3: TGTGCCTGGAGTGGACTAGCGGGAACAGATACGCAGTATTTT.